Listed below are T cell receptor beta chains from one sample, sequenced in a study of identical twins. Each CDR3 protein is one row after TCRdb ran MiXCR on the 5' RACE reads. This sample has 350,000 to 450,000 distinct CDR3 sequences, with less than 20% found just once. The sequenced sample consisted of naive T cells sorted from blood. The receptors come from a man over 45 in good health. Each CDR3 is given with its conserved first and last residue. D genes are given only for firm matches. Part of the rows lack a size; the others show once, few, many or a class for expanded clones.

V gene,clone size,J gene,D gene,CDR3 DNA,CDR3 protein
TRBV7-3,many,TRBJ2-2,-,TGTGCCAGCAGCCCAGGCGCTAGTTCCTGGCTCGGGGAGCTGTTTTTT,CASSPGASSWLGELFF
TRBV7-9,-,TRBJ1-2,TRBD1,TGTGCCAGCAGCGGAGGGACAGAGTATGGCTACACCTTC,CASSGGTEYGYTF
TRBV20-1,many,TRBJ1-1,-,TGCAGTATAGCGAGAGAAGCTTTCTTT,CSIAREAFF
TRBV11-2,many,TRBJ2-3,-,TGTGCCAGCAGCCGTCGACAGGATAGCACAGATACGCAGTATTTT,CASSRRQDSTDTQYF
TRBV12-3/TRBV12-4,-,TRBJ1-3,-,TGTGCCAGACGATGGGTACTCTCTGGAAACACCATATATTTT,CARRWVLSGNTIYF
TRBV20-1,few,TRBJ2-7,TRBD1,TGCAGTGCAATTACAGGGGTTACCTACGAGCAGTACTTC,CSAITGVTYEQYF
TRBV7-9,-,TRBJ2-3,TRBD1,TGTGCCAGCAGCCACGCCCGGGGACAGGGGGCAGGGGATACGCAGTATTTT,CASSHARGQGAGDTQYF
TRBV2,-,TRBJ2-2,-,TGTGCCAGCAGTGATGGGGGATGGAACACCGGGGAGCTGTTTTTT,CASSDGGWNTGELFF
TRBV5-1,-,TRBJ2-2,-,TGCGCCAGCAGCTGGGCTAGCGTCACTCACACCGGGGAGCTGTTTTTT,CASSWASVTHTGELFF
TRBV5-1,many,TRBJ2-3,TRBD2,TGCGCCAGCAGCTTGCAGAGTGGTAGCGGGAGCACAGATACGCAGTATTTT,CASSLQSGSGSTDTQYF
TRBV15,few,TRBJ2-5,TRBD1,TGTGCCACCAGCAGTGATCAACCCCGGGACAGGGACCAAGAGACCCAGTACTTC,CATSSDQPRDRDQETQYF
TRBV12-3/TRBV12-4,few,TRBJ2-7,TRBD1,TGTGCCAGCAGAACTGGACAGGCATACTACGAGCAGTACTTC,CASRTGQAYYEQYF
TRBV7-9,many,TRBJ1-2,TRBD1,TGTGCCAGCAGCTGGGGACAGGGCCTCTATGGCTACACCTTC,CASSWGQGLYGYTF
TRBV29-1,-,TRBJ2-3,TRBD1,TGCAGCGTTGAAGGCATTGACAGGGGGCCATCGGATACGCAGTATTTT,CSVEGIDRGPSDTQYF
TRBV4-2,many,TRBJ2-1,TRBD1,TGTGCCAGCAGCCCAGGGGGGACAGGGTCTTACAATGAGCAGTTCTTC,CASSPGGTGSYNEQFF
TRBV10-2,-,TRBJ2-7,-,TGCGCCAGCAGTGAGAGGGGCAAGCAGTACTTC,CASSERGKQYF
TRBV12-3/TRBV12-4,-,TRBJ1-2,-,TGTGCCAGCAGTCCGAAGAGATATGGCTACACCTTC,CASSPKRYGYTF
TRBV29-1,few,TRBJ2-7,TRBD2,TGCAGCGTCCCCGCGGGAGGGAATAGTGCCTACGAGCAGTACTTC,CSVPAGGNSAYEQYF
TRBV2,-,TRBJ1-2,TRBD1,TGTGCCAGCAAGTGGACAGGGGCGGATGGCTACACCTTC,CASKWTGADGYTF
TRBV15,-,TRBJ1-6,-,TGTGCCACACAAACAGCGAGGAATTCACCCCTCCACTTT,CATQTARNSPLHF
TRBV29-1,-,TRBJ2-7,-,TGCAGCGTTGAACGGCTTGGCGAGCAGTACTTC,CSVERLGEQYF
TRBV12-3/TRBV12-4,few,TRBJ2-7,-,TGTGCCAGCAGTACTATCTTGGGCTACGAGCAGTACTTC,CASSTILGYEQYF
TRBV21-1,once,TRBJ2-7,-,TGTGCCAGCAGCAAAGGGGGCCTAAATTCCTACGAGCAGTACTTC,CASSKGGLNSYEQYF
TRBV7-2,many,TRBJ2-5,TRBD2,TGTGCCAGCACCCCTCCCGGGGGGCAAGAGACCCAGTACTTC,CASTPPGGQETQYF
TRBV7-9,few,TRBJ2-7,TRBD1,TGTGCCAGCAGCTCGACAGGGGATAGATACGAGCAGTACTTC,CASSSTGDRYEQYF
TRBV6-2/TRBV6-3,few,TRBJ2-7,TRBD2,TGTGCCAGCACCGGACTAGCGGGATCTTACGAGCAGTACTTC,CASTGLAGSYEQYF
TRBV5-6,-,TRBJ1-2,TRBD1,TGTGCCAGCAGCGAGGGGGCGACAGGGGGTGGCTACACCTTC,CASSEGATGGGYTF
TRBV7-9,many,TRBJ2-5,-,TGTGCCAGCAGCTTATACAGGGACCGGTGGGAGACCCAGTACTTC,CASSLYRDRWETQYF
TRBV6-5,many,TRBJ2-1,-,TGTGCCAGCAGTTACGGACAGATTTCTAGCGGCCAAAATGAGCAGTTCTTC,CASSYGQISSGQNEQFF
TRBV11-3,-,TRBJ2-7,TRBD1,TGTGCCAGCAGCCCCTGGCAGGGGGCAAGTGAGCAGTACTTC,CASSPWQGASEQYF
TRBV12-3/TRBV12-4,-,TRBJ2-5,TRBD2,TGTGCCAGCAGCCCGGGACTAGCGAATCAAGAGACCCAGTACTTC,CASSPGLANQETQYF
TRBV30,-,TRBJ2-3,-,TGTGCCTCTCCAACAGGGAACACAGATACGCAGTATTTT,CASPTGNTDTQYF
TRBV29-1,few,TRBJ1-6,TRBD1,TGCAGCGTTGAAGCCAGACAGGGTACACATAATTCACCCCTCCACTTT,CSVEARQGTHNSPLHF
TRBV4-3,-,TRBJ2-7,-,TGCGCCAGCGGGGGATCCTACGAGCAGTACTTC,CASGGSYEQYF
TRBV5-1,many,TRBJ1-1,-,TGCGCCAGCAGCCTGCAGACAGCTGTGAACACTGAAGCTTTCTTT,CASSLQTAVNTEAFF
TRBV7-2,-,TRBJ2-3,-,TGTGCCAGCAGCTTAACTCGGGACGGCGGGACAGATACGCAGTATTTT,CASSLTRDGGTDTQYF
TRBV24-1,once,TRBJ2-3,-,TGTGCCACCAGTGATTCTATTTGGGGACATACGCAGTATTTT,CATSDSIWGHTQYF
TRBV9,many,TRBJ1-3,-,TGTGCCAGCAGCGCGCAGGGAAACACCATATATTTT,CASSAQGNTIYF
TRBV7-2,few,TRBJ2-7,-,TGTGCCAGCAGCCCCGGGACTCAACTCGAGCAGTACTTC,CASSPGTQLEQYF
TRBV5-1,-,TRBJ2-1,TRBD2,TGCGCCAGCAGCTCCGGCGGGGGGGCCGCTGAGCAGTTCTTC,CASSSGGGAAEQFF
TRBV13,-,TRBJ1-5,-,TGTGCCAGCAGCTTAGGGGCAGGGGATCAGCCCCAGCATTTT,CASSLGAGDQPQHF
TRBV6-2/TRBV6-3,-,TRBJ1-5,TRBD1,TGTGCCAGCAGGGCCGGTGGGACAGGCCTCAATCAGCCCCAGCATTTT,CASRAGGTGLNQPQHF
TRBV2,-,TRBJ2-1,TRBD2,TGTGCCAGCAGTATTTGGGCTAGCGGGCTGAGCTCCTACAATGAGCAGTTCTTC,CASSIWASGLSSYNEQFF
TRBV7-2,-,TRBJ2-1,-,TGTGCCAGCAGCTTCGGGATCTACAATGAGCAGTTATTC,CASSFGIYNEQLF
TRBV5-1,many,TRBJ2-7,TRBD2,TGCGCCAGCAGTTTCATAGCGGGAGGCCTCTCCTACGAGCAGTACTTC,CASSFIAGGLSYEQYF
TRBV5-6,many,TRBJ2-1,TRBD1,TGTGCCAGCAGCTTGGTGGTCGGGACAGGGGGCAATGAGCAGTTCTTC,CASSLVVGTGGNEQFF
TRBV6-5,few,TRBJ2-2,-,TGTGCCAGCAGTTACTTTGGGGGCGCAGGCACCGGGGAGCTGTTTTTT,CASSYFGGAGTGELFF
TRBV29-1,-,TRBJ2-3,TRBD1,TGCAGCGTTGAGTTTTTTGGGACAGGGTATAGGTTT,CSVEFFGTGYRF
TRBV7-2,few,TRBJ2-6,TRBD2,TGTGCCAGCAGCTTTCCGGGGGGGCCCGGGGCCAACGTCCTGACTTTC,CASSFPGGPGANVLTF
TRBV27,-,TRBJ2-5,TRBD1,TGTGCCAGCAGACCACGAGGGACAGTGGGGACCCAGTACTTC,CASRPRGTVGTQYF